Ten or more counts support the clone carrying this T cell receptor (beta chain). This specimen belongs to a study of T cells after yellow fever vaccination. Study background: Researchers used CD3, CD45RA, CCR7 and CD95 to sort out EM, EMRA, CM and Tscm memory subsets. Study-wide results and caveats: Repertoires sorted by FACS could include abundant clonotypes that are contaminants from the bulk population.

The germline CDR1 and CDR2 sequences are LGHNA and YNFKEQ. Trimming left V 5 bases short and J 5 bases short, with 12 bases between. This CDR3 contains 13 residues. They built TCR cDNA with 5'RACE template switching, a step that put in a universal primer site and UMIs. TCRdb re-derived calls from the 5' RACE reads in MiXCR, one entry per CDR3 protein. The sample lists approximately 27,000 distinct CDR3 sequences, approximately 5% occurring once. The sample in question was PBMCs, either bulk or a sorted T-cell subset (CD4+, CD8+, memory, or dextramer-sorted; not recorded which), obtained 15 days after the yellow fever booster vaccination. The sequence was collected from a man aged 25 to 40 who received the YFV17D yellow fever vaccine. The chain recombines TRBV4-2 with TRBJ2-5; D is uncertain. The CDR3 region is CASSMGNQETQYF. The CDR3 bases are TGTGCCAGCAGCATGGGCAATCAGGAGACCCAGTACTTC.